Here is one T cell receptor (beta chain) with its context. Its antigen is unknown. These data belong to a study of cytomegalovirus exposure and HLA in healthy donors. Study-wide results and limits: For most TCR sequences rarity was the rule, although some public TCRs occurred in many donors. Later analysis identified several of the most significant clusters that appeared linked to common viral pathogens.

The germline V gene has CDR1 SGHVS and CDR2 FNYEAQ. There are 19 residues in the CDR3. Trimming cost V 1 base and J 2 bases, with 18 bases left between them. The PCR contained 60 Vbeta and 13 Jbeta primers. The assay was immunoSEQ multiplex PCR, and TCRdb's table has in-frame clones only and misses some. The sample yields about 140,000 clones, 68% seen once. The study sampled nominally healthy donors, though unrecorded immune exposures were likely. The specimen sequenced was PBMCs. The genes are TRBV7-6 and TRBJ2-6, with D perhaps TRBD1 (7 bases). The TCR comes from a man aged 60-69 years in good health and CMV-seronegative. The CDR3 region is CASSLGQGGPYPGANVLTF. The CDR3 coding sequence is TGTGCCAGCAGCTTAGGACAGGGAGGCCCCTATCCTGGGGCCAACGTCCTGACTTTC.